The 2 T cell receptor beta chains presented below share a single source sample, sequenced in a study of neoadjuvant anti-PD-1 for oral cavity cancer. Only in-frame clones appear in the TCRdb table, and some are missing; sequencing was by immunoSEQ multiplex PCR. The sample holds about 15,000 clones, around 36% seen once. Time point specified: after neoadjuvant nivolumab, at surgical resection. Sequencing was performed on tumor tissue, taken after nivolumab (anti-PD-1) treatment. These receptors were taken from a person aged 40 to 85 with oral cavity squamous cell carcinoma.

V gene TRBV27 combines with J gene TRBJ1-2, with a possible D match to TRBD1 (6 bases). The CDR3 has 15 residues. Germline assignment: CDR1 MNHEY and CDR2 SMNVEV (reference sequence). Trimming pared 5 bases from V and 5 bases from J, leaving 18 bases between. The CDR3 sequence: CASSRDRGGIYGYTF. The DNA of the CDR3 is TGTGCCAGCAGTCGTGACAGAGGGGGGATTTATGGCTACACCTTC.

This clone was detected ten times or more. DNA of the CDR3: TGCGCCAGCAGTGAGAAGGTCGCAGGGACCGAGCAGTACTTC. Its protein product is CASSEKVAGTEQYF. The chain uses TRBV10-1 and TRBJ2-7, with D perhaps being TRBD1 or TRBD2 (5 bases each). V dropped 2 bases and J dropped 6 bases, with 14 bases sitting between them. This CDR3 is 14 amino acids long. Germline V gene sequence: CDR1 WNHNN, CDR2 SYGVQD (reference sequence).